This TCR beta chain was found in a study of CD8 T cells in Susac syndrome. Random hexamers served to reverse transcribe about 0.5 to 1 ug RNA. Amplification of TCR beta CDR3 by immunoSEQ multiplex PCR spanned 54 Vbeta and 13 Jbeta. TCRdb re-derived calls from the immunoSEQ multiplex PCR reads in MiXCR, one entry per CDR3 protein. The data show around 130,000 distinct CDR3 sequences, more than 75% seen once. The germline V gene has CDR1 MDHEN and CDR2 SYDVKM. With 5 bases removed from V and 2 bases from J, the gap between germline ends came to 10 bases. CDR3 length: 14 amino acids. The T cells that were sequenced for TCR beta were CD8+ and CD4+ cells from blood. The patients serving as multiple sclerosis controls were treatment-naive. They had stable or active relapsing-remitting disease and fulfilled revised McDonald criteria. TEMRA cells were FACS-enriched, with CD8+ and CD4+ T cells isolated negatively.

This clonotype was found once. Source material: CD8+ T cells from PBMCs. The rearrangement joins TRBV28 to TRBJ2-1, with D maybe TRBD2 (5 bases). The clonotype was recovered from a human donor with multiple sclerosis. The DNA of the CDR3 is TGTGCCAGCAGTCGGGAACGGGCCTACAATGAGCAGTTCTTC. Residues: CASSRERAYNEQFF.